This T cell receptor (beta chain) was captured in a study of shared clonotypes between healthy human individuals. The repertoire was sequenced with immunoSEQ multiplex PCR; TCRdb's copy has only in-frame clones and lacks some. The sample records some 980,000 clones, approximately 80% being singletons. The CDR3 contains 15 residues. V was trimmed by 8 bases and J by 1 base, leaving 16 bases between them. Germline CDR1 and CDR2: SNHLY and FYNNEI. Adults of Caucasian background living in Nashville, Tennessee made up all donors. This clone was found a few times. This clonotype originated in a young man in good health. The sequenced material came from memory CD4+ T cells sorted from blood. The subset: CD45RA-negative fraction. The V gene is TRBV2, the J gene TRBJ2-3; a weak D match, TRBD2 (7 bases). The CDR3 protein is CASLRGGAGTDTQYF. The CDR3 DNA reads TGTGCCAGCCTGAGAGGGGGGGCCGGCACAGATACGCAGTATTTT.